The 9 T cell receptor beta chains listed next were all sequenced from one sample in a study of OX40 agonist ivuxolimab in advanced cancers. TCRdb keeps only in-frame clones here, not all; method: immunoSEQ multiplex PCR. The sample includes 120,000 or so clones, 80% to 95% seen only once; the top ten take about 0.14%. This material consisted of CD4+ or CD8+ T cells sorted from blood, taken in a trial of the OX40 agonist ivuxolimab. These receptors were taken from an adult with an advanced solid tumor such as melanoma, head and neck, liver or kidney cancer.

V is TRBV7-2 and J is TRBJ2-3; TRBD2 aligns across 9 bases. Germline V gene lookup returns CDR1 SGHTA and CDR2 FQGNSA. The CDR3 has 18 residues. J gave up 4 bases and V 4 bases, and 15 bases lay outside the gene matches. Written as DNA, the CDR3 is TGTGCCAGCAGCTCCAGCTTCATTGCGGGGGGGTTGGCAGATACGCAGTATTTT. This codes for CASSSSFIAGGLADTQYF.

This chain connects TRBV7-9 to TRBJ1-1, with 8 bases matching TRBD1. There are 14 residues in the CDR3. The ends lost 4 bases at V and 8 bases at J; junction bases unmatched: 9. CDR1 is SEHNR, CDR2 FQNEAQ, per germline (reference sequence). The DNA of the CDR3 is TGTGCCAGCAGCTCCCAGACAGGGGAGAGAGAAGCTTTCTTT. This sequence encodes CASSSQTGEREAFF.

V usage is TRBV7-9 and J usage is TRBJ2-7; D remains ambiguous. This CDR3 comprises 11 residues. V was pared by 3 bases and J by 3 bases, with 3 bases between. The germline V gene encodes CDR1 SEHNR and CDR2 FQNEAQ (reference sequence). The CDR3, as DNA: TGTGCCAGCAGCTTTCTCTACGAGCAGTACTTC. Amino acids: CASSFLYEQYF.

The chain combines TRBV27 with TRBJ2-1; 8 bases are shared with TRBD2. The CDR3 consists of 14 residues. Germline CDR1 MNHEY, CDR2 SMNVEV (reference sequence). V lost 2 bases, J lost 12 bases, and 9 bases stayed unmatched. The CDR3 spells CASSLPASGRRQFF. For the CDR3, the DNA is TGTGCCAGCAGTTTACCGGCTAGCGGGCGGAGGCAGTTCTTC.

The rearrangement joins TRBV7-2 to TRBJ1-4; 7 nucleotides align to TRBD1. Germline V gene sequence: CDR1 SGHTA, CDR2 FQGNSA. The trim removed 1 base at V and 4 bases at J, leaving 6 bases unmatched. The CDR3 runs to 16 residues. CDR3 residues: CASSLEGTEINEKLFF. The CDR3 DNA reads TGTGCCAGCAGCTTAGAGGGGACAGAAATTAATGAAAAACTGTTTTTT.

This sequence joins TRBV7-8 and TRBJ2-7; no firm D call. The germline V gene encodes CDR1 SGHVS and CDR2 FQNEAQ. The CDR3 spans 12 residues. V was shortened by 3 bases and J by 7 bases, with 10 bases between the two germline ends. CDR3 sequence reads: CASSFHALEQYF. DNA of the CDR3: TGTGCCAGCAGCTTCCATGCGTTAGAGCAGTACTTC.

CDR3 region: CASSTYTRPNTEAFF. In nucleotides, the CDR3 is TGTGCCAGTAGTACCTATACCAGACCGAACACTGAAGCTTTCTTT. The rearrangement links TRBV19 to TRBJ1-1; no clear D. The CDR3 length is 15 residues. The V end was cut by 4 bases, the J end by 1 base, with 13 bases between. Germline CDR1 is LNHDA and CDR2 is SQIVND (reference sequence).

As DNA, the CDR3 is TGTGCCAGCAGCTTTGTTGAGGGGGAAAAACTGTTTTTT. Translated: CASSFVEGEKLFF. The chain combines TRBV5-4 with TRBJ1-4; a possible D gene is TRBD1 (5 bases). The CDR3 loop spans 13 amino acids. Germline V gives CDR1 SGHNT, CDR2 YYREEE (reference sequence). V gave up 2 bases and J gave up 8 bases, with 10 bases separating them.

This clone was detected only once. The J gene is TRBJ1-3, the V gene TRBV7-6; D is uncertain. V dropped 0 bases and J dropped 0 bases, with 0 bases sitting between them. Germline CDR1 reads SGHVS; CDR2 reads FNYEAQ. This CDR3 has 13 residues. The CDR3 DNA reads TGTGCCAGCAGCTTAGCCTCTGGAAACACCATATATTTT. This codes for CASSLASGNTIYF.